The rows below give T cell receptor beta chains drawn from one sample of a study of neurological immune-mediated disorders. TCRdb called the 5' RACE reads again in MiXCR, with one record for every CDR3 protein. The sample lists about 66,000 distinct CDR3 sequences, 3.5% to 5% occurring once. Sequencing input: PBMCs. All receptors come from a man aged 25 to 40 with multiple sclerosis. Each CDR3 is given with its conserved first and last residue. A D gene is named only where the DNA matches it firmly. Size is stated for part of the rows, as once, few or many counts, or as a class when the clone is expanded.

CDR3 length,J gene,clone size,D gene,V gene,CDR3 protein,CDR3 DNA
14,TRBJ1-1,NA,NA,TRBV20-1,CSAPRGVMNTEAFF,TGCAGTGCTCCCCGGGGCGTAATGAACACTGAAGCTTTCTTT
12,TRBJ2-7,few,NA,TRBV10-3,CAISELRDEQYF,TGTGCCATCAGTGAATTGAGGGACGAGCAGTACTTC
17,TRBJ2-3,many,TRBD1,TRBV19,CASSTPPSLRGLAGQYF,TGTGCCAGTAGTACTCCACCTTCGCTGAGGGGGCTAGCAGGGCAGTATTTT
12,TRBJ2-2,many,NA,TRBV6-5,CASSPGTGELFF,TGTGCCAGCAGTCCGGGGACCGGGGAGCTGTTTTTT
14,TRBJ2-1,few,NA,TRBV29-1,CSVEDRGWYNEQFF,TGCAGCGTTGAAGATAGGGGATGGTACAATGAGCAGTTCTTC
15,TRBJ1-1,NA,TRBD1,TRBV3-1,CASSRWTGANTEAFF,TGTGCCAGCAGCCGGTGGACAGGGGCGAACACTGAAGCTTTCTTT
16,TRBJ1-1,NA,NA,TRBV3-1,CASSQTVGQRNTEAFF,TGTGCCAGCAGCCAAACGGTAGGGCAGCGGAACACTGAAGCTTTCTTT
14,TRBJ1-2,few,NA,TRBV6-6,CASSYSRTNYGYTF,TGTGCCAGCAGTTATTCCAGGACGAACTATGGCTACACCTTC
12,TRBJ1-5,many,NA,TRBV27,CASSRWNQPQHF,TGTGCCAGCAGTAGGTGGAATCAGCCCCAGCATTTT
14,TRBJ1-2,many,NA,TRBV6-6,CASSYREEGLGYTF,TGTGCCAGCAGTTACAGGGAAGAAGGACTAGGCTACACCTTC
15,TRBJ1-1,NA,TRBD1,TRBV3-1,CASSHFDRGNTEAFF,TGTGCCAGCAGCCATTTTGACAGGGGGAACACTGAAGCTTTCTTT
12,TRBJ2-2,few,NA,TRBV7-9,CASSLITGELFF,TGTGCCAGCAGCTTAATAACCGGGGAGCTGTTTTTT
12,TRBJ2-1,many,NA,TRBV6-5,CASSRTGNEQFF,TGTGCCAGCAGCCGGACGGGGAATGAGCAGTTCTTC
12,TRBJ2-1,many,NA,TRBV4-2,CASSQDGLEQFF,TGTGCCAGCAGCCAAGACGGGCTGGAGCAGTTCTTC
16,TRBJ2-2,many,NA,TRBV12-3/TRBV12-4,CASSLYYRTNTGELFF,TGTGCCAGCAGTTTATATTACAGGACGAACACCGGGGAGCTGTTTTTT
14,TRBJ1-4,many,NA,TRBV12-3/TRBV12-4,CASSDRRRGEKLFF,TGTGCCAGCAGCGACCGCCGGAGGGGTGAAAAACTGTTTTTT
16,TRBJ1-5,NA,TRBD1,TRBV10-3,CATGTGEGANNQPQNF,TGTGCCACTGGGACCGGAGAGGGGGCGAACAATCAGCCCCAGAATTTT
15,TRBJ2-7,NA,NA,TRBV7-6,CASSLGGLGRYEQYF,TGTGCCAGCAGCCTCGGGGGCCTAGGTCGATACGAGCAGTACTTC
11,TRBJ2-7,many,NA,TRBV12-3/TRBV12-4,CATGKTGEQYF,TGTGCCACAGGGAAGACGGGGGAGCAGTACTTC
16,TRBJ1-1,many,TRBD1,TRBV5-1,CASSQARTGRDTEAFF,TGCGCCAGCAGTCAAGCACGGACAGGGCGGGACACTGAAGCTTTCTTT
14,TRBJ1-5,many,NA,TRBV20-1,CSAVPGAGNQPQNF,TGCAGTGCGGTTCCCGGGGCCGGCAATCAGCCCCAGAATTTT
12,TRBJ1-2,many,TRBD1,TRBV6-1,CASIGTGKGYTF,TGTGCCAGCATCGGGACAGGGAAAGGCTACACCTTC
15,TRBJ1-4,many,NA,TRBV7-9,CASSDWTATNEKLFF,TGTGCCAGCAGCGATTGGACAGCAACTAATGAAAAACTGTTTTTT
16,TRBJ1-1,many,NA,TRBV7-2,CASSLSRTVLNTEAFF,TGTGCCAGCAGCCTTAGCCGGACAGTTTTGAACACTGAAGCTTTCTTT
11,TRBJ1-4,many,NA,TRBV5-1,CASSWGGELFF,TGCGCCAGCAGCTGGGGGGGAGAACTGTTTTTT
14,TRBJ1-6,NA,NA,TRBV14,CASSQDQGYSPLNF,TGTGCCAGCAGCCAAGATCAGGGTTATTCACCCCTCAACTTT
14,TRBJ2-5,few,TRBD2,TRBV27,CASSPSGGGETQYF,TGTGCCAGCAGCCCTTCGGGGGGGGGAGAGACCCAGTACTTC
16,TRBJ1-1,few,NA,TRBV20-1,CSARDQLGSENTEAFF,TGCAGTGCTAGAGATCAGCTGGGGTCGGAGAACACTGAAGCTTTCTTT
17,TRBJ2-2,many,TRBD2,TRBV12-3/TRBV12-4,CASSLARTSRGAGELFF,TGTGCCAGCAGTTTAGCGCGGACTAGCCGTGGGGCCGGGGAGCTGTTTTTT
15,TRBJ1-5,NA,NA,TRBV6-1,CASSRAIKSNQPQHF,TGTGCCAGCAGCCGGGCCATAAAAAGCAATCAGCCCCAGCATTTT
13,TRBJ1-2,many,NA,TRBV5-1,CASSLVRGSGYTF,TGCGCCAGCAGCTTGGTCAGGGGAAGTGGCTACACCTTC
14,TRBJ2-2,many,NA,TRBV7-3,CASSFRTDTGELFF,TGTGCCAGCAGCTTCCGGACAGACACCGGGGAGCTGTTTTTT
15,TRBJ1-6,many,NA,TRBV12-3/TRBV12-4,CASSPRDTDNSPLHF,TGTGCCAGCAGCCCGAGGGACACGGATAATTCACCCCTCCACTTT
16,TRBJ2-1,many,TRBD2,TRBV25-1,CASSEGASGGFLEQFF,TGTGCCAGCAGTGAAGGGGCTAGCGGGGGCTTCCTTGAGCAGTTCTTC
15,TRBJ2-3,many,NA,TRBV9,CASSVVWGSTDTQYF,TGTGCCAGCAGCGTAGTCTGGGGAAGCACAGATACGCAGTATTTT
11,TRBJ1-2,many,NA,TRBV20-1,CSVAGFYGYTF,TGCAGTGTTGCCGGGTTCTATGGCTACACCTTC
14,TRBJ1-5,NA,NA,TRBV7-9,CASSYGQQDQPQNF,TGTGCCAGCAGTTATGGACAGCAAGATCAGCCCCAGAATTTT